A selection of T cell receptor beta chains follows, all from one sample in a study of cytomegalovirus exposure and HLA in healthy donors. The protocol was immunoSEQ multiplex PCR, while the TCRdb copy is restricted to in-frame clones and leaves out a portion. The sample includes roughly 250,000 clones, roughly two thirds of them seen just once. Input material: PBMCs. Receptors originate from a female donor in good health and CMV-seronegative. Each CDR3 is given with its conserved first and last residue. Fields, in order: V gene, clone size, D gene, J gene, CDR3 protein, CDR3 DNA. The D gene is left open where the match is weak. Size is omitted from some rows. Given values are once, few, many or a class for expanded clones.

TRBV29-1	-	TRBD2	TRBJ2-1	CSSSGPSSYNEQFF	TGCAGCTCTAGCGGACCTAGCTCCTACAATGAGCAGTTCTTC
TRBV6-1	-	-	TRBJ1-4	CASSPGRRGDEKLFF	TGTGCCAGCAGTCCCGGGAGGCGGGGTGATGAAAAACTGTTTTTT
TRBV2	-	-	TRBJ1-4	CASSEEEVEKLFF	TGTGCCAGCAGTGAAGAAGAGGTTGAAAAACTGTTTTTT
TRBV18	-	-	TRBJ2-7	CASSPLPRGQHEQYF	TGTGCCAGCTCACCACTTCCCAGGGGCCAACACGAGCAGTACTTC
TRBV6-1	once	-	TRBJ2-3	CASSDQGRTQYF	TGTGCCAGCAGTGATCAGGGGCGTACGCAGTATTTT
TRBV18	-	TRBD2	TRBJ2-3	CASSPGTITDTQYF	TGTGCCAGCTCACCCGGGACTATCACAGATACGCAGTATTTT
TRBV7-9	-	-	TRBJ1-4	CASSAGGSNEKLFF	TGTGCCAGCAGCGCGGGAGGGTCTAATGAAAAACTGTTTTTT
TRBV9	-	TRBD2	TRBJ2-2	CASSPSLAGGTTGELFF	TGTGCCAGCAGCCCCTCCCTAGCGGGAGGAACCACCGGGGAGCTGTTTTTT
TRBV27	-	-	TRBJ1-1	CASSFWQGRSTEAFF	TGTGCCAGCAGTTTTTGGCAGGGGCGAAGTACTGAAGCTTTCTTT
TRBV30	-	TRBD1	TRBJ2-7	CAWSPGQVTYEQYF	TGTGCCTGGAGTCCGGGACAGGTAACCTACGAGCAGTACTTC
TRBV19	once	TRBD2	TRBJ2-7	CASSIIISGNPYEQYF	TGTGCCAGTAGTATAATTATTAGCGGGAACCCCTACGAGCAGTACTTC
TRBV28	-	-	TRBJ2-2	CASSFETGELFF	TGTGCCAGCAGTTTTGAGACCGGGGAGCTGTTTTTT
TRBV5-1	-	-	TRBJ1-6	CASSFGQNNSPLHF	TGCGCCAGCAGCTTTGGGCAGAACAATTCACCCCTCCACTTT
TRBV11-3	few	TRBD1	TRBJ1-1	CASSSQGAGTEAFF	TGTGCCAGCAGCTCGCAGGGGGCTGGGACTGAAGCTTTCTTT
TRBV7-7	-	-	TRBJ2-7	CASSSGPDSSYEQYF	TGTGCCAGCAGCTCGGGCCCGGACAGCTCCTACGAGCAGTACTTC
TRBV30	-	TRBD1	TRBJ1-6	CAWRGDRWRSPLHF	TGTGCCTGGAGAGGGGACAGGTGGAGATCACCCCTCCACTTT
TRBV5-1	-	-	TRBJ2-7	CASTLLAGGAAYEQYF	TGCGCCAGCACCCTCCTTGCCGGGGGAGCCGCCTACGAGCAGTACTTC
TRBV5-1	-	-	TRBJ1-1	CASSLTISTEAFF	TGCGCCAGCAGCTTGACTATTTCCACTGAAGCTTTCTTT
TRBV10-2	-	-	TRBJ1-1	CASSHTRNTEAFF	TGCGCCAGCAGCCATACTCGGAACACTGAAGCTTTCTTT
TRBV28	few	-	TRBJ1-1	CASSDGKGAEAFF	TGTGCCAGCAGTGATGGTAAGGGGGCTGAAGCTTTCTTT
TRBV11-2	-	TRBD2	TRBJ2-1	CASSLGGTTVYNEQFF	TGTGCCAGCAGCTTAGGCGGGACTACCGTCTACAATGAGCAGTTCTTC
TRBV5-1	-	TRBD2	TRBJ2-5	CASSPGLAGGQETQYF	TGCGCCAGCAGCCCCGGACTAGCGGGAGGTCAGGAGACCCAGTACTTC
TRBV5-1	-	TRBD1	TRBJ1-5	CASSLGGGQGDQPQHF	TGCGCCAGCAGCTTGGGTGGAGGACAGGGAGATCAGCCCCAGCATTTT
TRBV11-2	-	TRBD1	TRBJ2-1	CASSSWTGDSYNEQFF	TGTGCCAGCAGCTCATGGACAGGCGACTCCTACAATGAGCAGTTCTTC
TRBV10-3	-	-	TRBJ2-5	CAISAQAGETQYF	TGTGCCATCAGCGCTCAGGCAGGGGAGACCCAGTACTTC
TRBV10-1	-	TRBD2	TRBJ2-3	CASSDSRGRGPSTDTQYF	TGCGCCAGCAGTGACTCTCGCGGGAGAGGCCCTAGCACAGATACGCAGTATTTT
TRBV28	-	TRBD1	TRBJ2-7	CASRRTGALSSYEQYF	TGTGCCAGCAGAAGGACAGGGGCCCTAAGCTCCTACGAGCAGTACTTC
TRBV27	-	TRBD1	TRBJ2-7	CASSFGGQGVSYEQYF	TGTGCCAGCAGTTTTGGAGGACAGGGGGTATCCTACGAGCAGTACTTC
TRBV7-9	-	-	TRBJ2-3	CSSSPNTDTQYF	TGTTCCAGCAGCCCAAACACAGATACGCAGTATTTT
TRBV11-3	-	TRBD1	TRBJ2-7	CASSLDGRDRRSYEQYF	TGTGCCAGCAGCTTAGACGGCCGGGACAGGAGATCCTACGAGCAGTACTTC
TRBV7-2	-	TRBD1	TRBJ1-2	CASSSPTGIGGYTF	TGTGCCAGCAGCTCACCGACAGGGATTGGTGGCTACACCTTC
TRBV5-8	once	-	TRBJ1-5	CASTPRAWVVSNQPQHF	TGTGCCAGCACCCCGAGGGCATGGGTCGTTAGCAATCAGCCCCAGCATTTT
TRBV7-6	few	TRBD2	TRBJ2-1	CASSSGLPLRDEQFF	TGTGCCAGCAGCTCGGGACTACCCCTCCGTGATGAGCAGTTCTTC
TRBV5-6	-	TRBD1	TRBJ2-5	CASSLGTGMRTQYF	TGTGCCAGCAGCTTGGGGACAGGGATGAGGACCCAGTACTTC
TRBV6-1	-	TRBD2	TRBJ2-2	CASTERGTSYNTGELFF	TGTGCCAGCACTGAACGAGGGACTAGCTATAACACCGGGGAGCTGTTTTTT
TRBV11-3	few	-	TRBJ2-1	CASSSSTPQPQFF	TGTGCCAGCAGCTCATCCACACCTCAACCACAGTTCTTC
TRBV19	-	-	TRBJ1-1	CASRAGLRSAANTEAFF	TGTGCCAGTAGAGCGGGACTCCGGTCGGCCGCGAACACTGAAGCTTTCTTT
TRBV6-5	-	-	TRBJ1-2	CASSYGGYGYTF	TGTGCCAGCAGTTACGGGGGGTATGGCTACACCTTC
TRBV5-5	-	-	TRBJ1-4	CASSLMPGVANEKLFF	TGTGCCAGCAGCTTGATGCCGGGGGTGGCTAATGAAAAACTGTTTTTT
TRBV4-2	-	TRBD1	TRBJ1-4	CASSQGVGGQGDEKLFF	TGTGCCAGCAGCCAAGGGGTCGGGGGACAGGGGGATGAAAAACTGTTTTTT
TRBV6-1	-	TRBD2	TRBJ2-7	CASQRGPYEQYF	TGTGCCAGCCAGCGGGGACCCTACGAGCAGTACTTC
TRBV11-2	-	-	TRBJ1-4	CASSFGTPNEKLFF	TGTGCCAGCAGCTTCGGGACACCGAATGAAAAACTGTTTTTT
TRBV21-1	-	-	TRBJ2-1	CASSKKSPRSPRQGPYNEQFF	TGTGCCAGCAGCAAAAAGAGCCCGAGGTCCCCTCGACAGGGCCCCTACAATGAGCAGTTCTTC
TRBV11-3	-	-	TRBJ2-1	CASSIHQRVVYNNEQFF	TGTGCCAGCAGCATACACCAGAGGGTCGTGTATAACAATGAGCAGTTCTTC
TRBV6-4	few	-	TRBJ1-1	CASSSQAGGTEAFF	TGTGCCAGCAGCTCCCAGGCGGGTGGCACTGAAGCTTTCTTT
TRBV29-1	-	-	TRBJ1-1	CSVANSEAFF	TGCAGCGTTGCCAACTCTGAAGCTTTCTTT
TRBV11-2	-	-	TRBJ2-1	CASSLDRGSSYNEQFF	TGTGCCAGCAGCTTAGATAGAGGGAGCTCCTACAATGAGCAGTTCTTC
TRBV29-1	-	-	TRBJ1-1	CSVEEGAMGVNTEAFF	TGCAGCGTTGAAGAGGGGGCAATGGGGGTGAACACTGAAGCTTTCTTT
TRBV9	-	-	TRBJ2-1	CASSPRQFF	TGTGCCAGCAGCCCCCGTCAGTTCTTC
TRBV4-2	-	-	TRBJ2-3	CASSQVGVGRGAPDTQYF	TGTGCCAGCAGCCAAGTGGGGGTCGGGCGGGGAGCCCCAGATACGCAGTATTTT